These T cell receptor beta chains were read from a single sample in a study of T cells and Merkel cell carcinoma outcomes. TCRdb keeps only in-frame clones here, not all; method: immunoSEQ multiplex PCR. The sample carries several thousand clones, 70% to 80% recorded once. The sample was tumor tissue from Merkel cell carcinoma. The receptors shown here come from a human donor with Merkel cell carcinoma. CDR3s include the opening cysteine and the closing phenylalanine or tryptophan. A D gene is named only where the DNA matches it firmly. Clone size is not always given. Where it is, it says once, few, many or a class for expanded clones.

j_call d_call clone_size v_call cdr3_nt cdr3_aa
TRBJ2-3 - - TRBV7-9 TGTGCCAGCAGCTTAGCGTATGGAGATACGCAGTATTTT CASSLAYGDTQYF
TRBJ2-7 TRBD2 - TRBV7-9 TGTGCCAGCAGCTCGGGTGGGACTATCTACGAGCAGTACTTC CASSSGGTIYEQYF
TRBJ2-7 - - TRBV4-1 TGCGCCAGCAGCCTCCGACCTTCCTCCTACGAGCAGTACTTC CASSLRPSSYEQYF
TRBJ1-2 - once TRBV2 TGTGCCAGCAGTGAAGGATCAGGGTCCCACTATGGCTACACCTTC CASSEGSGSHYGYTF
TRBJ2-3 - - TRBV6-1 TGTGCCAGCACAGGGGGCACAGATACGCAGTATTTT CASTGGTDTQYF
TRBJ2-1 TRBD2 large TRBV14 TGTGCCAGCAGCCAGACTAGCGGGGCTTACAATGAGCAGTTCTTC CASSQTSGAYNEQFF
TRBJ1-1 - - TRBV30 TGTGCCTGGAGTGTAGTGTCGGAAAGTGAAGCTTTCTTT CAWSVVSESEAFF
TRBJ1-3 - - TRBV5-6 TGTGCCAGCAGCTCCTTCACCGCCGCGTTCTCTGGAAACACCATATATTTT CASSSFTAAFSGNTIYF
TRBJ1-2 TRBD1 once TRBV2 TGTGCCAGCTGGGGGACAGGAACATCGGGAGGCTATGGCTACACCTTC CASWGTGTSGGYGYTF
TRBJ2-7 - - TRBV9 TGTGCCAGCAGCGTAGCTGAAGGACGGAGCTACGAGCAGTACTTC CASSVAEGRSYEQYF
TRBJ1-5 - once TRBV28 TGTGCCAGCAGCACCCCGGCCCTCCTGGTTCAGCATTTT CASSTPALLVQHF
TRBJ2-1 - - TRBV29-1 TGCAGCACCGTGTCGGCCCATGAGCAGTTCTTC CSTVSAHEQFF
TRBJ2-7 - - TRBV7-9 TGTGCCAGCAGCTTATCTATTGGGTTTGAAAGCTACGAGCAGTACTTC CASSLSIGFESYEQYF
TRBJ2-3 TRBD2 - TRBV28 TGTGCCAGCAGCCAAACCTTGACTAGCGGGTCTCAAGGAGATACGCAGTATTTT CASSQTLTSGSQGDTQYF
TRBJ2-7 - - TRBV6-6 TGTGCCAGCTCGTCAGGGGACCCGGAGGAGCAGTACTTC CASSSGDPEEQYF
TRBJ2-1 TRBD2 - TRBV5-1 TGCGCCAGCAGCTCCGGACAGTATGGTGGTCCTAGCGGGAGTAGGTATGAGCAGTTCTTC CASSSGQYGGPSGSRYEQFF
TRBJ2-7 TRBD2 - TRBV27 TGTGCCAACAGTTTACAAGCGGGAGGCTCGAGCTCCTACGAGCAGTACTTC CANSLQAGGSSSYEQYF
TRBJ1-2 - - TRBV29-1 TGCAGCGTGGGGGGGGCTATCGGGAATGGCTACACCTTC CSVGGAIGNGYTF
TRBJ1-2 TRBD1 - TRBV28 TGTGCCAGCAGTTTGGGGGGGACAGGGCGAGGATCTGGCTACACCTTC CASSLGGTGRGSGYTF
TRBJ1-4 - - TRBV5-8 TGTGCCAGCAGCGCGTTCTGGACACGGAATGAAAAACTGTTTTTT CASSAFWTRNEKLFF
TRBJ1-1 - - TRBV19 TGTGCCAGTAACTCGCAAGGGGGAAACACTGAAGCTTTCTTT CASNSQGGNTEAFF
TRBJ1-5 TRBD1 once TRBV2 TGTGCCAGCAGAGATACAGGGGCCAATCAGCCCCAGCATTTT CASRDTGANQPQHF
TRBJ2-7 - - TRBV13 TGTGCCAGCGGCTCCGACAGCTCCTACGAGCAGTACTTC CASGSDSSYEQYF
TRBJ2-5 - - TRBV7-8 TGTGCCAGCAGCTTATCGGTAGGGGCCGAGACCCAGTACTTC CASSLSVGAETQYF
TRBJ2-3 - - TRBV4-1 TGCGCCAGCAGCCAAGGTGGGGCGGAAGCCACAGATACGCAGTATTTT CASSQGGAEATDTQYF
TRBJ1-1 - - TRBV20-1 TGCAGTGCTAACCCGAACACTGAAGCTTTCTTT CSANPNTEAFF
TRBJ2-1 TRBD1 few TRBV7-8 TGTGCCAGCAGCACCGGGACAGGGGACTACAATGAGCAGTTCTTC CASSTGTGDYNEQFF
TRBJ1-5 - - TRBV5-4 TGTGCCAGCAGCGGACGGACGGATAGCAATCAGCCCCAGCATTTT CASSGRTDSNQPQHF
TRBJ2-5 - - TRBV2 TGTGCCAGCAGTGAGAGTGGGGGAGAGACCCAGTACTTC CASSESGGETQYF
TRBJ2-1 - - TRBV7-2 TGTGCCACCCTTCCCTCCTACAATGAGCAGTTCTTC CATLPSYNEQFF
TRBJ1-4 TRBD1 - TRBV6-1 TGTGCCAGCTCCGTCCAGGGGGTCCTAAATGAAAAACTGTTTTTT CASSVQGVLNEKLFF
TRBJ2-6 - - TRBV7-9 TGTGCCAGCAGCTCCTTCTCTGGGGCCAACGTCCTGACTTTC CASSSFSGANVLTF
TRBJ2-3 TRBD1 - TRBV19 TGTGCCAGTAGTATCCGGGACAGGGGCACAGATACGCAGTATTTT CASSIRDRGTDTQYF
TRBJ1-6 - - TRBV5-1 TGCGCCAGCAGCTTGGGGCAGAAACCCTATAATTCACCCCTCCACTTT CASSLGQKPYNSPLHF
TRBJ1-6 - once TRBV11-3 TGTGCCAGCAGCTTACACCAGGATTCACCCCTCCACTTT CASSLHQDSPLHF
TRBJ2-7 TRBD2 few TRBV7-9 TGTGCCAGCAGCCCGCGGCGGACTAGCGGGAGATCGGAACAGTACTTC CASSPRRTSGRSEQYF
TRBJ2-1 - - TRBV11-2 TGTGCCAGCAGCTTAGAGACGAGTACCGAGCAGTTCTTC CASSLETSTEQFF
TRBJ1-1 TRBD1 - TRBV4-1 TGCGCCAGCAGCCAGGACAGGGGCGCCTCTGAAGCTTTCTTT CASSQDRGASEAFF
TRBJ2-3 TRBD2 - TRBV7-2 TGTGCCAGCAGCTTGGCTAGCGGGAACACAGATACGCAGTATTTT CASSLASGNTDTQYF
TRBJ2-7 - - TRBV11-2 TGTGCCAGCAGCTTAGATGGCGAGCAGTACTTC CASSLDGEQYF
TRBJ1-4 - few TRBV5-1 TGCGCCAGCAGCTTGGGATCCCGGGGTTGGGGAAATGAAAAACTGTTTTTT CASSLGSRGWGNEKLFF
TRBJ2-6 - - TRBV27 TGTGCCAGCAGTTCTGGGACGGACCAAATCTCTGGGGCCAACGTTCTGACTTTC CASSSGTDQISGANVLTF
TRBJ2-7 - - TRBV2 TGTGCCAGCAGCGTCGCGGGCGGGGACAACTCCTACGAGCAGTACTTC CASSVAGGDNSYEQYF
TRBJ1-1 TRBD1 - TRBV2 TGTGCCACCAGACAGGGCGGCACTGAAGCTTTCTTT CATRQGGTEAFF
TRBJ2-7 TRBD2 - TRBV6-5 TGTGCCAGCAGTCCAATGACTAGCTACGGCGAGCAGTACTTC CASSPMTSYGEQYF
TRBJ2-4 - - TRBV7-9 TGTGCCAGCAGCCAGAACAGGGAGACGGACATTCAGTACTTC CASSQNRETDIQYF
TRBJ2-3 - - TRBV20-1 TGCAGTGCTAGAGATACGGTTGCGCAGTATTTT CSARDTVAQYF
TRBJ1-1 TRBD1 - TRBV7-9 TGTGCCAGCAGCTTAGGCAGGGGGCGCGGGAACACTGAAGCTTTCTTT CASSLGRGRGNTEAFF
TRBJ2-1 TRBD2 - TRBV5-4 TGTGCCAGCACCCAGGTGGGCCGGGGGGGGGATGAGCAGTTCTTC CASTQVGRGGDEQFF